One sample yielded the 23 T cell receptor beta chains listed below, sequenced in a study of post-analysis software for immune sequencing data (dated by TCRdb to about 2015). The library was obtained by PCR. TCRdb names Illumina HiSeq 2500 as the instrument used. To reduce PCR and sequencing biases, unique molecular identifiers were incorporated into the TCR beta cDNA libraries. TCRdb cleaned the public reads at Q25 with fastp, built clones with MiXCR and kept in-frame beta chains. Here each entry gathers all rows of one CDR3 protein and keeps the most common genes and DNA. The sample table records some 160,000 distinct CDR3 sequences; about 37% of these occur just once. The biggest ten clones account for approximately 30% of the sample. The time point label of this sample denotes: second blood draw from one MS patient after hematopoietic stem cell transplantation. This specimen was blood, taken after autologous hematopoietic stem cell transplantation. The receptors were gathered from a girl between 5 and 17 years old with multiple sclerosis. Donor details come from another sample of the same person, matched by shared clones.

This chain links TRBV28 with TRBJ2-3, with TRBD2 matching over 7 bases. The germline V gene has CDR1 MDHEN and CDR2 SYDVKM. J gave up 7 bases and V 3 bases, and 10 bases lay outside the gene matches. The CDR3 consists of 15 residues. The DNA for the CDR3 is TGTGCCAGCAGTTTGGGCGGGAGAGCGCTGAATACGCAGTATTTT. Amino acids: CASSLGGRALNTQYF.

The chain carries TRBV6-1 and TRBJ1-2; D gene ambiguous. With 4 bases removed from V and 10 bases from J, the gap between germline ends came to 19 bases. Per the germline V gene, CDR1 is MNHNS and CDR2 is SASEGT. The CDR3 sequence is 14 residues long. This chain's CDR3 is CASSVALHVFNYTF. The CDR3 DNA reads as TGTGCCAGCAGTGTAGCGCTTCATGTCTTCAACTACACCTTC.

The rearrangement uses TRBV5-1 and TRBJ1-1; D might be TRBD1 (5 bases). CDR3 size: 13 residues. The V end was cut by 9 bases, the J end by 2 bases, with 14 bases between. Germline V CDR1 and CDR2: SGHRS, YFSETQ. CDR3: CATAPGPNTEAFF. In DNA form, the CDR3 reads TGCGCCACGGCCCCAGGGCCCAACACTGAAGCTTTCTTT.

This clonotype was observed a handful of times. The J gene is TRBJ1-2, the V gene TRBV29-1; D not certain. The germline CDR1 and CDR2 sequences are SQVTM and ANQGSEA. This CDR3 is 13 amino acids long. V lost 2 bases and J lost 1, with 8 bases in between. The CDR3 spells CSVELGFNYGYTF. DNA for the CDR3: TGCAGCGTTGAACTAGGGTTTAACTATGGCTACACCTTC.

This clonotype has more than one count but fewer than ten. V and J are TRBV13 and TRBJ2-7; 8 positions agree with TRBD1. CDR3 length: 15 residues. After removal of 5 bases from V and 2 bases from J, the junction contained 8 bases not matched to a gene. Germline assignment: CDR1 PRHDT and CDR2 FYEKMQ (reference sequence). The CDR3 loop reads CASSIRGTGTYEQYF. The CDR3 DNA reads as TGTGCCAGCAGCATCCGAGGGACAGGCACCTACGAGCAGTACTTC.

This clonotype was found a few times. CDR3 region: CASLQSGSSYNEQFF. DNA of the CDR3: TGTGCCAGCCTTCAGAGCGGGAGCTCCTACAATGAGCAGTTCTTC. V is TRBV28 and J is TRBJ2-1, with 8 positions matching TRBD2. The V segment lost 8 bases and the J segment 0 bases; nucleotides outside the gene matches: 6. The CDR3 is 15 amino acids. Germline V gene sequence: CDR1 MDHEN, CDR2 SYDVKM.

In its sample, this clonotype was seen once. The rearrangement joins TRBV14 to TRBJ1-1, with no clear D. V dropped 1 base and J dropped 2 bases, with 5 bases sitting between them. The CDR3 spans 13 residues. Germline assignment: CDR1 SGHDN and CDR2 FVKESK. The CDR3 loop is CASSQGANTEAFF. DNA of the CDR3: TGTGCCAGCAGCCAAGGGGCCAACACTGAAGCTTTCTTT.

V usage is TRBV28 and J usage is TRBJ2-5, with TRBD2 matching 10 bases. V trimming: 3 bases; J trimming: 2 bases; junction bases outside the gene matches: 9. Germline lookup yields CDR1 MDHEN and CDR2 SYDVKM. This CDR3 comprises 17 residues. CDR3 coding DNA: TGTGCCAGCAGTTTGCGGGGACTAGCGCAGGGACAAGAGACCCAGTACTTC. Protein: CASSLRGLAQGQETQYF.

This chain links TRBV7-9 with TRBJ2-4; TRBD2 is a possible D gene (6 bases). V lost 0 bases and J 0 bases, leaving 12 bases between the germline ends. The CDR3 totals 17 residues. Germline V gives CDR1 SEHNR, CDR2 FQNEAQ (reference sequence). The CDR3 coding sequence is TGTGCCAGCAGCTTAGCGCGGGAACACATAGCCAAAAACATTCAGTACTTC. Its protein product is CASSLAREHIAKNIQYF. The full variable domain, in which reference TRBV7-9 and TRBJ2-4 provide the parts outside the CDR3, is DTGVSQNPRHKITKRGQNVTFRCDPISEHNRLYWYRQTLGQGPEFLTYFQNEAQLEKSRLLSDRFSAERPKGSFSTLEIQRTEQGDSAMYLCASSLAREHIAKNIQYFGAGTRLSVL.

This clonotype was counted a few times. This rearrangement joins TRBV20-1 to TRBJ2-1; unclear D gene. Looked up from germline, CDR1 is DFQATT and CDR2 is SNEGSKA (reference sequence). V gave up 3 bases and J gave up 10 bases, with 10 bases separating them. CDR3 length: 11 amino acids. The CDR3 protein is CSARWATEQFF. The CDR3 nucleotides read TGCAGTGCTAGGTGGGCTACGGAGCAGTTCTTC.

This chain joins TRBV11-3 and TRBJ2-1, with D perhaps matching TRBD2 (6 bases). The CDR3 is 15 amino acids. The V gene lost 4 bases and the J gene lost 0 bases, with 10 bases spanning the gap. Germline V lookup: CDR1 SGHNT, CDR2 YENEEA. In DNA, the CDR3 is TGTGCCAGCAGCTCCCTAGCGAGCTCCTACAATGAGCAGTTCTTC. Translated, it gives CASSSLASSYNEQFF.

The chain has TRBV7-8 and TRBJ2-4; D call uncertain. This CDR3 spans 12 amino acids. The germline gives CDR1 SGHVS, CDR2 FQNEAQ. With 5 bases removed from V and 13 bases from J, the gap between germline ends came to 15 bases. Here the CDR3 DNA reads TGTGCCAGCAGCCACGACCAAAAGGAGCAGTACTTC. This sequence encodes CASSHDQKEQYF.

This clonotype was found a few times. The chain is built from TRBV3-1 and TRBJ1-1; D is undetermined. Between the trimmed V and J ends, which lost 0 bases and 4 bases, there was a span of 12 bases. The CDR3 length is 15 residues. CDR1 and CDR2 (germline): LGHDT, YNNKEL (reference sequence). The CDR3 reads CASSQDFNIGTEAFF. As DNA, the CDR3 is TGTGCCAGCAGCCAAGATTTCAACATCGGCACTGAAGCTTTCTTT.

This chain connects TRBV28 to TRBJ2-3; 13 nucleotides align to TRBD2. With 5 bases clipped from V and 2 bases from J, the junction kept 4 bases outside the gene matches. CDR1 is MDHEN, CDR2 SYDVKM, per germline. The CDR3 runs 16 residues. CDR3 residues: CASSRGLAGITDTQYF. In DNA, the CDR3 is TGTGCCAGCAGTCGGGGACTAGCGGGAATCACAGATACGCAGTATTTT.

This clonotype appeared a few times. The rearrangement joins TRBV6-6 to TRBJ2-1, with 7 bases fitting TRBD2. The junction had 7 bases not matched to a gene; V was cut back by 6 bases and J by 5 bases. Germline CDR1 reads MNHNY; CDR2 reads SVGAGI (reference sequence). There are 14 residues in the CDR3. CDR3 DNA sequence: TGTGCCAGCAGGGGGGAGGGGAAACACAATGAGCAGTTCTTC. This codes for CASRGEGKHNEQFF.

The sample holds a few counts of this clonotype. V usage is TRBV5-5 and J usage is TRBJ2-3; 10 positions match TRBD2. Per germline, CDR1 SGHKS and CDR2 YYEKEE (reference sequence). V gave up 0 bases and J gave up 2 bases; unmatched junction bases: 3. The CDR3 totals 16 residues. CDR3 loop: CASSLASGRITDTQYF. CDR3 coding DNA: TGTGCCAGCAGCTTGGCTAGCGGGAGAATCACAGATACGCAGTATTTT. Full variable domain (remainder filled in from reference TRBV5-5 and TRBJ2-3): DAGVTQSPTHLIKTRGQQVTLRCSPISGHKSVSWYQQVLGQGPQFIFQYYEKEERGRGNFPDRFSARQFPNYSSELNVNALLLGDSALYLCASSLASGRITDTQYFGPGTRLTVL.

V and J are TRBV20-1 and TRBJ2-5; 13 nucleotides line up with TRBD2. Losses at the gene ends were 6 bases for V and 1 base for J; bases not matched to a gene: 11. The CDR3 runs 17 residues. Germline CDR1 DFQATT, CDR2 SNEGSKA (reference sequence). The CDR3 spells CSATTSGRAVFQETQYF. The DNA for the CDR3 is TGCAGTGCGACCACTAGCGGGAGGGCCGTTTTCCAAGAGACCCAGTACTTC.

This clonotype was observed a few times. The rearrangement joins TRBV20-1 to TRBJ2-3; D may be TRBD2 (5 bases). Germline V gene data show CDR1 as DFQATT and CDR2 as SNEGSKA (reference sequence). This CDR3 contains 15 residues. Trimming removed 0 bases from V and 3 bases from J, with 13 bases in between. The CDR3 sequence is CSARDVGGLTDTQYF. The CDR3 DNA follows: TGCAGTGCTAGAGATGTGGGCGGGTTAACAGATACGCAGTATTTT.

This chain connects TRBV6-1 to TRBJ2-7; 7 bases fit TRBD2. CDR3 length equals 15 residues. CDR1 and CDR2 from the germline V gene are MNHNS and SASEGT. V dropped 6 bases and J dropped 11; count of bases not matched to a gene: 19. In DNA form, the CDR3 reads TGTGCCAGCAGCGATAGCCTGACGGGAGGAAGTATTAAGTACTTC. This codes for CASSDSLTGGSIKYF.

DNA of the CDR3: TGCGCCAGCAGCTTCTGGGGCGGGAGGCAGGTGAACACTGAAGCTTTCTTT. It yields the protein CASSFWGGRQVNTEAFF. This chain uses TRBV5-1 with TRBJ1-1, with TRBD1 as a possible D gene (5 bases). The CDR3 covers 17 residues. The V gene's germline CDR1 is SGHRS and CDR2 YFSETQ. V shed 2 bases and J shed 0 bases, with 17 bases lying between them.

This clonotype was found once. At one boundary the junction diverges from the germline segment, which might be a read error. CDR3 loop: CSARGGRVGVNERFF. CDR3 coding DNA: TGCAGTGCGAGGGGGGGCAGGGTCGGTGTCAACGAGCGGTTCTTC. This chain links TRBV29-1 with TRBJ2-1, with TRBD2 as a possible D gene (7 bases). The CDR3 has 15 residues. In germline, CDR1 is SQVTM, CDR2 ANQGSEA.

The chain couples TRBV7-3 to TRBJ2-3, with a tentative D call TRBD2 (6 bases). Per germline, CDR1 SGHTA and CDR2 FQGTGA. V was clipped by 5 bases and J by 2 bases, with 17 bases between them. This CDR3 has 16 amino acids. The CDR3 spells CASSPTAGRITDTQYF. DNA for the CDR3: TGTGCCAGCAGCCCAACAGCGGGCCGGATCACAGATACGCAGTATTTT.

This clonotype was counted once. A read error may explain this, as a much larger clone is one base away. This chain links TRBV14 with TRBJ2-1, with 8 bases matching TRBD2. Unmatched junction bases numbered 4, after V lost 1 base and J lost 11 bases. Germline V lookup: CDR1 SGHDN, CDR2 FVKESK. This CDR3 is 13 amino acids long. CDR3 residues: CASSQGLAGKQFF. Here the CDR3 DNA reads TGTGCCAGCAGCCAAGGATTAGCGGGAAAGCAGTTCTTC.